This entry describes one T cell receptor (beta chain). The CDR3 sequence is 15 residues long. V shed 3 bases and J 5 bases; nucleotides not matched to a gene: 9. Germline lookup yields CDR1 SEHNR and CDR2 FQNEAQ (reference sequence). This entry comes from a study of control samples from healthy donors and cancer patients. Profiling relied on immunoSEQ multiplex PCR, and the TCRdb table lists in-frame clones only, not all of them. The table includes more than 45,000 clones, over 90% detected once. The chain has TRBV7-9 and TRBJ1-2, with 7 bases fitting TRBD1. Sample: PBMCs. The sequence came from a woman in her 50s with head and neck cancer. The CDR3 loop reads CASSLGQGGKYGYTF. CDR3 DNA sequence: TGTGCCAGCAGCTTGGGCCAGGGGGGAAAGTATGGCTACACCTTC.